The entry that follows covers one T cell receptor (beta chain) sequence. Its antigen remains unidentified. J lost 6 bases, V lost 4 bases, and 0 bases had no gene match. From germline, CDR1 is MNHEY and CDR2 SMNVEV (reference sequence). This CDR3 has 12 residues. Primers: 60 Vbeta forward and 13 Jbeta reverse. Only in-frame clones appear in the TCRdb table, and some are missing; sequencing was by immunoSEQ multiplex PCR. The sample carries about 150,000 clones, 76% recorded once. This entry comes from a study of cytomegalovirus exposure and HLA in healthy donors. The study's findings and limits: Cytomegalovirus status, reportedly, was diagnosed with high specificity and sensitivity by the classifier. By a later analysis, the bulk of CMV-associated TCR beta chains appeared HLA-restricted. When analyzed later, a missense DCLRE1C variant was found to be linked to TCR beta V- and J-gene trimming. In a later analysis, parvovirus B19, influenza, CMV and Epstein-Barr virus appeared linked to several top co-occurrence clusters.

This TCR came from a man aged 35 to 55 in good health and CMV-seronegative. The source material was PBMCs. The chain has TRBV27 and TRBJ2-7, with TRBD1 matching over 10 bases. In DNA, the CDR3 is TGTGCCAGCAGTTGGACAGGGGGCGAGCAGTACTTC. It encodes CASSWTGGEQYF.